The source of this T cell receptor beta chain is a study of blood T cell repertoires in COVID-19 (dated by TCRdb to about 2020). For the study in its entirety: The collaborator samples originated in the United States, Italy and Spain and spanned the acute and convalescent phases of COVID-19. The material from the prospective study consisted of cDNA or gDNA derived from T cells, B-cell-depleted T cells, or PBMCs. The repertoires were made available in a free public database intended to serve as a resource for research on the immune response to SARS-CoV-2. The dataset comprised deeply sampled blood TCRbeta repertoires from subjects exposed to, actively infected with, or recovered from COVID-19. Where available, HLA class I and class II types were obtained from metadata supplied by the sample provider rather than from assay-based typing. The sample metadata nearly always contained a de-identified subject ID, COVID-19 status, age in years and sex. The samples were drawn from two sources: the first 160 participants of the ongoing ImmuneRACE study, and fewer than 1,500 subjects contributed by 6 global collaborators.

The CDR3, cysteine through phenylalanine, is 15 amino acids long. Only the CDR3 part of the read is kept: 45 bases, read in frame from the first base. V and J are truncated by 6 bases and 0 bases respectively, leaving an intervening sequence of 14 bases. Via the germline V gene (reference sequence), CDR1 is LNHDA and CDR2 SQIVND. To note about this clone: What this receptor recognizes is not known. Nothing much larger sits one base from this clone, and base qualities are not available.

Here is what the overall study found, with its caveats: The amount of clinical and demographic metadata varied by source and participant and was provided uncurated.

Whole blood was collected in K2EDTA tubes by collaborating institutions according to the institutions' own protocols. For TCRbeta analysis, collaborators shipped samples as frozen whole blood, isolated PBMCs, or DNA extracted from either of those sample types. TCRbeta CDR3 regions were amplified from genomic DNA by means of the immunoSEQ Assay, a bias-controlled multiplex PCR. Per the source publication's procedure: The number of nucleated cells in each sample was estimated from the amplification of reference gene primers within the assay. To quantify the absolute abundance of each unique TCRbeta CDR3 rearrangement, sequence reads were collapsed and filtered. For each sample, productive Simpson clonality was calculated as the square root of Simpson's diversity index over productive rearrangements. Held by TCRdb, this immuneACCESS table contains in-frame sequences only and omits some clones. Under half of the omission traces to an unresolved V gene where checked; the cause of the rest is unknown. Clone size and V and J calls were adopted from that table, with D and trimming inferred from the DNA. The sample table lists fewer than 250,000 clones, 70% to 85% of them with a count of one. The top ten constitute around 12% of the sample.

Recombination connected TRBV19 to TRBJ1-1, and perhaps TRBD1 as D gene, on 5 matching bases. The specimen sequenced was peripheral blood. The TCR originated in a woman between 45 and 65 years old with acute or convalescent COVID-19. The DNA is as follows: TGTGCCAGTAGGAGACAGTTGTCCATGAACACTGAAGCTTTCTTT. It encodes CASRRQLSMNTEAFF. Reference TRBV19 and TRBJ1-1 proteins supply the regions before and after the CDR3; the full variable domain is: DGGITQSPKYLFRKEGQNVTLSCEQNLNHDAMYWYRQDPGQGLRLIYYSQIVNDFQKGDIAEGYSVSREKKESFPLTVTSAQKNPTAFYLCASRRQLSMNTEAFFGQGTRLTVV.